This T cell receptor (beta chain) came from a study of blood T cell repertoires in COVID-19. Study-wide context: Sources were T cells, B-cell-depleted T cells, or PBMCs; the material itself was cDNA or gDNA.

There are 15 residues in the CDR3. Trimming shortened V by 1 base and J by 1 base, and 10 bases separated the two germline ends. Per the germline V gene, CDR1 is KGHSH and CDR2 is LQKENI. How the authors handled the data: Using reference gene primer amplification, nucleated cell counts were estimated. The table came from immunoSEQ multiplex PCR; TCRdb's copy has only in-frame clones and leaves some out. V, J and clone size are taken as reported in that table, and D and trimming were inferred from the DNA itself. Of some 300,000 clones listed, just under 90% were seen once; the top ten hold about 8.4%. Symptom resolution, clearance, or two negative PCRs marked donors in Cohort 3 as recovered.

Sequenced sample: PBMCs or T cells enriched from blood (not recorded which). The clonotype originates from a woman aged 30 to 39 who had recovered from COVID-19. This chain uses TRBV18 with TRBJ1-1, with D perhaps TRBD1 (5 bases). For the CDR3, the DNA is TGTGCCAGCTCACCACGCACGCAGGGGAACACTGAAGCTTTCTTT. Encoded protein: CASSPRTQGNTEAFF.